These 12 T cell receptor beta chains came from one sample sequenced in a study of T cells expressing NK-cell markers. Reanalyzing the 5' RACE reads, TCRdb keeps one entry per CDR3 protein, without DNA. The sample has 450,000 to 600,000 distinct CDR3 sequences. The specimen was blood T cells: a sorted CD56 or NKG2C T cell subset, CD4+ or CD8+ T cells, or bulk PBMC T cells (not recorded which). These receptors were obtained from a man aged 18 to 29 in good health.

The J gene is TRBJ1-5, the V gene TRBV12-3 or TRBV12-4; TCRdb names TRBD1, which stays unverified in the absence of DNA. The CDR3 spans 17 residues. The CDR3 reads CASSLVTATYSNQPQHF.

The chain's CDR3 is CASSLSYWGRVFENSYNEQFF. The V and J genes are TRBV5-4 and TRBJ2-1; absent DNA, TCRdb's TRBD1 call cannot be checked. The CDR3 sequence is 21 residues long. Germline V gives CDR1 SGHNT, CDR2 YYREEE (reference sequence).

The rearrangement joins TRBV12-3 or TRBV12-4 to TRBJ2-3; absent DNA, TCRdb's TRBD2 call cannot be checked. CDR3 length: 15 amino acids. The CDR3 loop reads CASSTPGLPTDTQYF.

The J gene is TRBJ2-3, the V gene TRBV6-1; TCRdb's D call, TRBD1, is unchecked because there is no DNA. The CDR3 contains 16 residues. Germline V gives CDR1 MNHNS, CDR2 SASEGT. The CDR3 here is CASTVIPGAGTDTQYF.

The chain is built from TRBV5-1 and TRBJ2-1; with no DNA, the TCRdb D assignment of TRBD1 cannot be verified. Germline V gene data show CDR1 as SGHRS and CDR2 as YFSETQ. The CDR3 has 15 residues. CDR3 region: CASSLGQRGGNEQFF.

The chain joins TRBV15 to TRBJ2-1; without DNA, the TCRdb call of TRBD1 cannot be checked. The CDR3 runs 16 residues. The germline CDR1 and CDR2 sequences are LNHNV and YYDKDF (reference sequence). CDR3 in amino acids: CATSREPGALDNEQFF.

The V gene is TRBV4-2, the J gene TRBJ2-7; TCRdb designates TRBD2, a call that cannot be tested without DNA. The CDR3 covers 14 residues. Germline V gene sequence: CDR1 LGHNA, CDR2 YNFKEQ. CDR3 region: CASSQSGTSWEQYF.

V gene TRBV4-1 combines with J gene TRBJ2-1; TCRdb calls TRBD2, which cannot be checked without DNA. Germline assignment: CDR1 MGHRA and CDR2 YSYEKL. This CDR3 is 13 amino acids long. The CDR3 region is CASSWTLNNEQFF.

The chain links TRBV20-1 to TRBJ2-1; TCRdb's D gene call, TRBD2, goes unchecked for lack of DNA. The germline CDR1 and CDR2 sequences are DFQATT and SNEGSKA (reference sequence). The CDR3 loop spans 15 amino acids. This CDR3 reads CSASRLAGNYNEQFF.

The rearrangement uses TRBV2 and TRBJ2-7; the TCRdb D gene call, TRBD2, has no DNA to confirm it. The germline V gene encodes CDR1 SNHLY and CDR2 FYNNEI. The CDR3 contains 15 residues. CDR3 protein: CASTEEAGSSYEQYF.

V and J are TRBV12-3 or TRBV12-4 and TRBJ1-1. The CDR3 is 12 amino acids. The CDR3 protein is CASSPTLTEAFF.

CDR3: CSAREVSSIYGYTF. The chain uses TRBV20-1 and TRBJ1-2. This CDR3 spans 14 amino acids. Per the germline V gene, CDR1 is DFQATT and CDR2 is SNEGSKA (reference sequence).